This entry lists 15 T cell receptor beta chains sequenced from one sample in a study of regulatory T cells in long-lasting Graves disease. Through Arm-PCR of CDR3 regions and iRepertoire HTBI primers, TCR beta libraries were built. TCRdb re-derived calls from the multiplex PCR reads in MiXCR, one entry per CDR3 protein. The repertoire holds 400,000 to 550,000 distinct CDR3 sequences, with about 15% as singletons. Time point: newly diagnosed GD, antithyroid drugs for less than 3 months. Following extraction of RNA from PBMCs, that RNA was used to make the TCR library. The same data also contributed to another study, on T cells in Graves' hyperthyroidism and ophthalmopathy.

The sample in question was peripheral blood mononuclear cells (PBMCs), obtained at new diagnosis, from a patient treated with antithyroid drugs. These receptors were taken from a woman under 30 with Graves disease.

This clonotype appeared a few times. The chain links TRBV29-1 to TRBJ1-1, with D maybe TRBD1 (6 bases). The length of the CDR3 is 15 residues. The V end lost 0 bases, the J end lost 2 bases, and 13 bases lay between the germline ends. In germline, CDR1 is SQVTM, CDR2 ANQGSEA. CDR3 loop: CSVEDGGGRNTEAFF. In DNA form, the CDR3 reads TGCAGCGTTGAAGATGGGGGGGGCAGAAACACTGAAGCTTTCTTT.

This clonotype was seen many times. The chain has TRBV30 and TRBJ2-1, with 9 bases that match TRBD1. There are 16 residues in the CDR3. The J segment lost 0 bases and the V segment lost 5 bases, leaving 8 bases of the junction unmatched. CDR1 and CDR2 (germline): GTSNPN, SVGIG (reference sequence). The CDR3 reads CAWGSGTGSSYNEQFF. For the CDR3, the DNA is TGTGCCTGGGGATCCGGGACAGGGAGCTCCTACAATGAGCAGTTCTTC.

This clonotype was recorded a few times. V usage is TRBV11-2 and J usage is TRBJ1-4; 7 bases fit TRBD1. Germline CDR1 SGHAT, CDR2 FQNNGV. This CDR3 spans 21 amino acids. Trimming at V came to 2 bases and at J to 0 bases, leaving 18 bases not matched to a gene. This chain's CDR3 is CASSLKNGTVTPTATNEKLFF. The CDR3 DNA is TGTGCCAGCAGCTTAAAAAACGGGACAGTTACCCCCACCGCAACTAATGAAAAACTGTTTTTT.

This clonotype was seen more than once but under ten times. One end of the junction is discordant with germline, which a read error may explain. This chain links TRBV28 with TRBJ2-5, with TRBD1 identical over 10 bases. Germline values: CDR1 MDHEN, CDR2 SYDVKM. The CDR3 has 14 residues. In nucleotides, the CDR3 is TGTGCCAACTCCCCGGGACAGGGGTTCGAGACCCGGTACTTC. Amino acids: CANSPGQGFETRYF.

Many counts were recorded for this clonotype. V usage is TRBV12-3 or TRBV12-4 and J usage is TRBJ1-1; D not resolved. The CDR3 spans 14 residues. V shed 5 bases and J shed 8 bases, with 18 bases lying between them. The CDR3 spells CASSIAASGEEAFF. CDR3 DNA: TGTGCCAGCAGTATTGCCGCGTCGGGAGAAGAAGCTTTCTTT.

There are many counts of this clonotype. The chain carries TRBV2 and TRBJ1-1, with 7 bases matching TRBD1. Germline assignment: CDR1 SNHLY and CDR2 FYNNEI. After removal of 0 bases from V and 5 bases from J, the junction contained 6 bases not matched to a gene. There are 15 residues in the CDR3. In DNA, the CDR3 is TGTGCCAGCAGTGAAGCTTTGAACAGGGGAACTGAAGCTTTCTTT. Amino acid sequence: CASSEALNRGTEAFF.

This clonotype was seen many times. The V call is TRBV5-5, the J call TRBJ2-2; TRBD2 aligns across 10 bases. The CDR3 runs to 17 residues. Germline V lookup: CDR1 SGHKS, CDR2 YYEKEE (reference sequence). The V and J ends lost 2 bases and 0 bases, in that order; junction bases with no gene match: 4. The CDR3 region has the DNA TGTGCCAGCAGCTTACAGGGACTAGCGCCGAACACCGGGGAGCTGTTTTTT. This gives the protein CASSLQGLAPNTGELFF.

The chain has TRBV6-1 and TRBJ1-1; D is perhaps TRBD1 (6 bases). The CDR3 length is 13 residues. Germline V gives CDR1 MNHNS, CDR2 SASEGT. Trimming cost V 7 bases and J 1 base, with 10 bases left between them. The CDR3 DNA follows: TGTGCCAGCACCCTGACAGGGAACACTGAAGCTTTCTTT. As protein: CASTLTGNTEAFF.

The J gene is TRBJ2-6, the V gene TRBV18; D possibly corresponds to TRBD2 (6 bases). Germline CDR1 reads KGHSH; CDR2 reads LQKENI. V was pared by 6 bases and J by 2 bases, with 11 bases between. The CDR3 runs 15 residues. The CDR3 coding sequence is TGTGCCAGCTCTACCGGACTACCTGGGGCCAACGTCCTGACTTTC. The encoded protein is CASSTGLPGANVLTF.

This clonotype was seen more than once but under ten times. This chain uses TRBV4-1 with TRBJ2-1; TRBD2 matches 8 bases. The CDR3 is 17 amino acids. Germline values: CDR1 MGHRA, CDR2 YSYEKL. V trimming: 0 bases; J trimming: 9 bases; junction bases outside the gene matches: 13. The CDR3 protein is CASSQDIAGPRYREQFF. The DNA of the CDR3 is TGCGCCAGCAGCCAAGATATAGCGGGACCACGATATCGTGAGCAGTTCTTC.

This sequence joins TRBV14 and TRBJ1-6; D is perhaps TRBD1 (5 bases). Per the germline V gene, CDR1 is SGHDN and CDR2 is FVKESK. The ends were cut back, 4 bases at V and 10 bases at J, with 14 bases in the middle. This CDR3 comprises 14 residues. The CDR3: CASSRPGPSSPLHF. CDR3 in DNA: TGTGCCAGCAGCCGACCGGGACCCTCCTCACCCCTCCACTTT.

With respect to this clonotype: Just one base apart from a much larger clone, this may be a read error. The rearrangement links TRBV6-1 to TRBJ2-6; TRBD1 aligns across 9 bases. The V gene's germline CDR1 is MNHNS and CDR2 SASEGT. The CDR3 consists of 15 residues. The CDR3 region has the DNA TGTGCCAGCAGTCGGACAGGGGCCGGGGCCAGCGTCCTGACTTTC. Translated, it gives CASSRTGAGASVLTF.

A word on this clonotype: A read error is likely, as this CDR3 ends without the conserved phenylalanine or tryptophan. The chain has TRBV20-1 and TRBJ2-1, with D perhaps TRBD1 or TRBD2 (5 bases each). There are 15 residues in the CDR3. The germline gives CDR1 DFQATT, CDR2 SNEGSKA (reference sequence). Written as DNA, the CDR3 is TGCAGTGCCGCCGGGACGTGGGAGACGAACAATGGGCAGTTCGTC. Encoded protein: CSAAGTWETNNGQFV.

This clonotype appeared many times. V usage is TRBV3-1 and J usage is TRBJ1-5, with D tentatively TRBD1 (5 bases). Germline CDR1 is LGHDT and CDR2 is YNNKEL (reference sequence). V dropped 1 base and J dropped 4 bases, with 8 bases sitting between them. The CDR3 sequence is 14 residues long. Here the CDR3 reads CASSQGSGNQPQHF. The DNA of the CDR3 is TGTGCCAGCAGCCAAGGGTCAGGGAATCAGCCCCAGCATTTT.

At least ten counts were recorded for this clonotype. A read error likely explains this, since a far larger clone differs by one base. The V call is TRBV10-3, the J call TRBJ2-1; D unresolved. The CDR3 runs 14 residues. Germline CDR1 reads ENHRY; CDR2 reads SYGVKD. V was clipped by 10 bases and J by 10 bases, with 23 bases between them. In nucleotides, the CDR3 is TGTGCCACCTCACACGATCACGGCTCCTACGAGCAGTTCTTC. Translating it yields CATSHDHGSYEQFF.